These 3 T cell receptor beta chains originate from one sample sequenced in a study of cytomegalovirus exposure and HLA in healthy donors. The PCR was carried out with 60 Vbeta primers and 13 Jbeta primers. Method: immunoSEQ multiplex PCR; TCRdb's copy keeps in-frame clones and lacks some. The sample includes under 200,000 clones, roughly 70% seen only once; the top ten take over 1.5%. The source material was PBMCs. These receptors all stem from a woman aged 25 to 39 in good health and CMV-seronegative.

This chain links TRBV13 with TRBJ1-2, with D possibly TRBD1 on 6 matching bases. This CDR3 region has 16 residues. Trimming shortened V by 5 bases and J by 0 bases, and 16 bases separated the two germline ends. Germline CDR1 PRHDT, CDR2 FYEKMQ (reference sequence). Written as DNA, the CDR3 is TGTGCCAGCAGCCACGGGACACCCCAGCCTAACTATGGCTACACCTTC. Translating gives CASSHGTPQPNYGYTF.

V usage is TRBV6-5 and J usage is TRBJ1-1; D is uncertain. The CDR3 runs to 13 residues. V lost 7 bases and J 1 base, leaving 10 bases between the germline ends. In germline, CDR1 is MNHEY, CDR2 SVGAGI. CDR3 DNA: TGTGCCAGCACTCTAGTGGAGAACACTGAAGCTTTCTTT. Translation gives CASTLVENTEAFF.

The chain combines TRBV13 with TRBJ2-7; TRBD2 matches at 8 bases. Germline values: CDR1 PRHDT, CDR2 FYEKMQ (reference sequence). This CDR3 spans 16 amino acids. Germline trimming cut 5 bases from V and 1 base from J; bases unmatched to any gene: 10. In nucleotides, the CDR3 is TGTGCCAGCAGCGGGGTAGCGGGGAGGGAGTCCTACGAGCAGTACTTC. Protein: CASSGVAGRESYEQYF. Supplemented by reference TRBV13 and TRBJ2-7, the full variable domain reads AAGVIQSPRHLIKEKRETATLKCYPIPRHDTVYWYQQGPGQDPQFLISFYEKMQSDKGSIPDRFSAQQFSDYHSELNMSSLELGDSALYFCASSGVAGRESYEQYFGPGTRLTVT.